This is a list of T cell receptor beta chains from one sample in a study of OX40 agonist ivuxolimab in advanced cancers. The data were produced by immunoSEQ multiplex PCR, yet TCRdb's version contains in-frame clones alone and is incomplete. The sample contains 90,000 to 100,000 clones, about 96% of which appear only once. The sequencing here drew on CD4+ or CD8+ T cells sorted from blood, taken in a trial of the OX40 agonist ivuxolimab. The source of these receptors is an adult with an advanced solid tumor such as melanoma, head and neck, liver or kidney cancer. Each CDR3 is given with its conserved first and last residue. D genes are given only for firm matches. Expanded clones are given a class, and other clones once, few, many or no size at all.

clone size,V gene,D gene,J gene,CDR3 DNA,CDR3 protein
NA,TRBV30,NA,TRBJ2-7,TGTGCCTGGAGTGTTACGCACAGAGCCTACGAGCAGTACTTC,CAWSVTHRAYEQYF
NA,TRBV18,TRBD1,TRBJ2-6,TGTGCCAGCTCAAATGCGGCGGGACAGGCGAGCTCTGGGGCCAACGTCCTGACTTTC,CASSNAAGQASSGANVLTF
NA,TRBV14,NA,TRBJ1-2,TGTGCCAGCAGCCTCGCCTCAGAGGTCCCCGCACCGGGGGGCTACACCTTC,CASSLASEVPAPGGYTF
NA,TRBV27,NA,TRBJ1-1,TGTGCCAGCAGTTTAACACGGCTGATGAACACTGAAGCTTTCTTT,CASSLTRLMNTEAFF
NA,TRBV25-1,NA,TRBJ1-5,TGTGCCAGCAGTGAACGCGGCCAGCCCCAGCATTTT,CASSERGQPQHF
NA,TRBV27,TRBD2,TRBJ2-7,TGTGCCAGCAGTTCGGGGCTAGCGGGGGGGCGGTACGAGCAGTACTTC,CASSSGLAGGRYEQYF
NA,TRBV5-6,NA,TRBJ1-2,TGTGCCAGCAGCTCACGTCTAGGGTGGGGCTATGGCTACACTTTC,CASSSRLGWGYGYTF
NA,TRBV5-5,NA,TRBJ2-7,TGTGCCAGCAGCCCAGAACAGGAGTCCTACGAGCAGTACTTC,CASSPEQESYEQYF
NA,TRBV18,NA,TRBJ2-1,TGTGCCAGCTCACCACCTCCAAGCGAAAGCTCCTACAATGAGCAGTTCTTC,CASSPPPSESSYNEQFF
NA,TRBV25-1,NA,TRBJ1-5,TGTGCCAGCAGTGACAGGGTAAGTAGCAATCAGCCCCAGCATTTT,CASSDRVSSNQPQHF
NA,TRBV27,NA,TRBJ1-1,TGTGCCAGCAGTTTTGGGGCGGGGAACACTGAAGCTTTCTTT,CASSFGAGNTEAFF
NA,TRBV7-6,TRBD1,TRBJ2-2,TGTGCCAGCAGCCCCACCGGGACAGGGTCCGGGGAGCTGTTTTTT,CASSPTGTGSGELFF
NA,TRBV4-3,TRBD2,TRBJ2-1,TGCGCCAGCAGCCAGGTAATAGCGGGAGAGGTCTACAATGAGCAGTTCTTC,CASSQVIAGEVYNEQFF
NA,TRBV7-8,NA,TRBJ1-5,TGTGCCAGCAGCACCACGGGGGGGGGTAGCAATCAGCCCCAGCATTTT,CASSTTGGGSNQPQHF
NA,TRBV5-1,NA,TRBJ2-7,TGCGCCAGCAGCTTGGATCAGGACCACTCCTACGAGCAGTACTTC,CASSLDQDHSYEQYF
NA,TRBV28,TRBD1,TRBJ2-3,TGTGCCAGCAGTTTAACGGGACAGGGTACAGATACGCAGTATTTT,CASSLTGQGTDTQYF
NA,TRBV10-3,NA,TRBJ2-7,TGTGCCATCAGTTCACAGTCGACCTACGAGCAGTACTTC,CAISSQSTYEQYF
once,TRBV6-6,NA,TRBJ2-4,TGTGCCAGCACCGACGGAAACATTCAGTACTTC,CASTDGNIQYF
NA,TRBV11-2,NA,TRBJ2-7,TGTGCCAGCAGCTTCGGACAGAGCTACGAGCAGTACTTC,CASSFGQSYEQYF
once,TRBV19,NA,TRBJ2-1,TGTGCCAGTAGTATAGGAGGAGGAAGGTGGCAGTTCTTC,CASSIGGGRWQFF
NA,TRBV18,TRBD2,TRBJ2-1,TGTGCCAGCTCACCTCCGGGGACTAGCGGGAGATACAATGAGCAGTTCTTC,CASSPPGTSGRYNEQFF
NA,TRBV4-3,NA,TRBJ2-7,TGCGCCAGCAGCCAAGATGAGGGACACCTTTACGAGCAGTACTTC,CASSQDEGHLYEQYF
NA,TRBV25-1,TRBD1,TRBJ2-3,TGTGCCAGCAGTGATTTTTGGACAGGGGACACAGATACGCAGTATTTT,CASSDFWTGDTDTQYF
NA,TRBV13,NA,TRBJ2-1,TGTGCCAGCAGACTAAAACAAGGACGGGGCAATGAGCAGTTCTTC,CASRLKQGRGNEQFF
few,TRBV28,NA,TRBJ1-1,TGTGCCAGCAGTTTATGGGAACCGGCTGAAGCTTTCTTT,CASSLWEPAEAFF
NA,TRBV9,TRBD1,TRBJ2-5,TGTGCCAGCAGCGCGCCCCGGGACAGGGGGAGTTGGGAGACCCAGTACTTC,CASSAPRDRGSWETQYF
NA,TRBV6-6,NA,TRBJ1-1,TGTGCCAGCAGTTCGGCCGAACGGGGGAACACTGAAGCTTTCTTT,CASSSAERGNTEAFF
NA,TRBV10-3,TRBD2,TRBJ2-1,TGTGCCATCATGACTAGCGGGGGGTACAATGAGCAGTTCTTC,CAIMTSGGYNEQFF
NA,TRBV5-1,NA,TRBJ2-3,TGCGCCAGCAGCTTGAGGGCGGGGGCGATAGATACGCAGTATTTT,CASSLRAGAIDTQYF
NA,TRBV28,NA,TRBJ2-1,TGTGCCAGCAGCGCCCGGGGGCATTCCTACAATGAGCAGTTCTTC,CASSARGHSYNEQFF
once,TRBV6-5,NA,TRBJ1-2,TGTGCCAGCAGTTGGGGTCAGTCTAACTATGGCTACACCTTC,CASSWGQSNYGYTF
NA,TRBV19,TRBD1,TRBJ2-2,TGTGCCAGTAGTGGGCGGACAGGGGAGAACACCGGGGAGCTGTTTTTT,CASSGRTGENTGELFF
NA,TRBV7-9,NA,TRBJ2-7,TGTGCCAGCAGCTTAGCGACCGAGCTCCCCTACTACGAGCAGTACTTC,CASSLATELPYYEQYF
NA,TRBV28,NA,TRBJ2-7,TGTGCCAGCAGTCCCCCGACCAGGTCCTACGAGCAGTACTTC,CASSPPTRSYEQYF
once,TRBV27,NA,TRBJ2-5,TGTGCCACCCTGGGGGCGGAAGAGACCCAGTACTTC,CATLGAEETQYF
NA,TRBV9,TRBD1,TRBJ2-1,TGTGCCAGCAGCAACGGGGACAGGGGGCGCGAAGTGCAGTTCTTC,CASSNGDRGREVQFF
NA,TRBV4-2,NA,TRBJ2-1,TGTGCCAGCAGCCAAGAGGACTCTACCTACAATGAGCAGTTCTTC,CASSQEDSTYNEQFF
NA,TRBV7-8,TRBD2,TRBJ2-1,TGTGCCAGCAGACCTGCCCGAAGCGGGAGGGACAATGAGCAGTTCTTC,CASRPARSGRDNEQFF
NA,TRBV19,TRBD2,TRBJ2-1,TGTGCCAGTAGTATCTCCAGCGGGAGAAGAGATGAGCAGTTCTTC,CASSISSGRRDEQFF
NA,TRBV19,NA,TRBJ1-6,TGTGCCAGTAGTATCGGCAGCTCCTATAATTCACCCCTCCACTTT,CASSIGSSYNSPLHF
NA,TRBV10-3,NA,TRBJ2-3,TGTGCCATCAGTGGCACAGATACGCAGTATTTT,CAISGTDTQYF
NA,TRBV5-6,NA,TRBJ2-7,TGTGCCAGCAGCCTGTCTTCCTACGAGCAGTACTTC,CASSLSSYEQYF
NA,TRBV2,NA,TRBJ2-1,TGTGCCAGCAATCTCTTCTATGAGCAGTTCTTC,CASNLFYEQFF
once,TRBV5-6,NA,TRBJ2-1,TGTGCCAGCAGCTTGGGACAGCCCCTATACAATGAGCAGTTCTTC,CASSLGQPLYNEQFF
few,TRBV5-1,NA,TRBJ2-2,TGCGCCAGCAGCTTGTTCGGCACCGGGGAGCTGTTTTTT,CASSLFGTGELFF
NA,TRBV28,NA,TRBJ2-7,TGTGCCAGCAGACCAAACCCAGGGAATGTATACGAGCAGTACTTC,CASRPNPGNVYEQYF